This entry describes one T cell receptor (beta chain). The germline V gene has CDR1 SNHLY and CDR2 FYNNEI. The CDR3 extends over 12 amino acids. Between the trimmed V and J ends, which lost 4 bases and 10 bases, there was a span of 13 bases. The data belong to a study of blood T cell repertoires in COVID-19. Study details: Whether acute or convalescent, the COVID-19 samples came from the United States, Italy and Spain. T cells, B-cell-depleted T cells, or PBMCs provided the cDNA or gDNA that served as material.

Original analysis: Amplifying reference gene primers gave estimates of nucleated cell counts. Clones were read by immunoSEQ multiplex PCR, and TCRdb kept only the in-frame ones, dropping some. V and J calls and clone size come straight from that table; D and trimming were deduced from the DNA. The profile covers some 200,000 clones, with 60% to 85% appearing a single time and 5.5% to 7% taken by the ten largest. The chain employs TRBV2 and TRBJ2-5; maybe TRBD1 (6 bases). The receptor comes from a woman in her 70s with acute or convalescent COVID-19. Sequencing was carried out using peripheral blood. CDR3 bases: TGTGCCAGCAGTGGCACAGGGACGGACCAGTACTTC. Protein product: CASSGTGTDQYF.